A single sample gave rise to the 26 T cell receptor beta chains below, sequenced in a study of cytomegalovirus exposure and HLA in healthy donors. The PCR contained 60 Vbeta and 13 Jbeta primers. Sequenced by immunoSEQ multiplex PCR; TCRdb stores in-frame clones only, minus some. The table includes roughly 100,000 clones, around 65% detected once. Material for sequencing was PBMCs. Every receptor here comes from a woman aged 45-65 years in good health and CMV-seronegative.

The chain employs TRBV5-1 and TRBJ2-1; 9 nucleotides line up with TRBD2. The germline V gene has CDR1 SGHRS and CDR2 YFSETQ. CDR3 length: 15 residues. V lost 0 bases and J lost 7; bases outside the gene matches: 5. The CDR3 DNA sequence: TGCGCCAGCAGCTTGGTTGTAGCGGGAGTAAATGAGCAGTTCTTC. It codes for CASSLVVAGVNEQFF. Full variable domain (outside the CDR3, taken from reference TRBV5-1 and TRBJ2-1): KAGVTQTPRYLIKTRGQQVTLSCSPISGHRSVSWYQQTPGQGLQFLFEYFSETQRNKGNFPGRFSGRQFSNSRSEMNVSTLELGDSALYLCASSLVVAGVNEQFFGPGTRLTVL.

V gene TRBV18 combines with J gene TRBJ2-1, with 8 bases that match TRBD2. After removal of 3 bases from V and 6 bases from J, the junction contained 10 bases not matched to a gene. CDR3 length: 16 amino acids. CDR1 KGHSH and CDR2 LQKENI come from the germline V gene. CDR3 sequence: CASSPISGLEGNEQFF. CDR3 sequence (DNA): TGTGCCAGCTCACCCATATCGGGACTAGAGGGCAATGAGCAGTTCTTC. The variable domain in full, with the rest retrieved from reference TRBV18 and TRBJ2-1, is NAGVMQNPRHLVRRRGQEARLRCSPMKGHSHVYWYRQLPEEGLKFMVYLQKENIIDESGMPKERFSAEFPKEGPSILRIQQVVRGDSAAYFCASSPISGLEGNEQFFGPGTRLTVL.

In its sample, this clone was seen a few times. This chain uses TRBV4-2 with TRBJ2-7; 12 bases align to TRBD1. From germline, CDR1 is LGHNA and CDR2 YNFKEQ. The junction had 6 bases not matched to a gene; V was cut back by 4 bases and J by 5 bases. This CDR3 spans 15 amino acids. CDR3 coding DNA: TGTGCCAGCAGCCTCCAAGGGACAGGGGGCCACGAGCAGTACTTC. Encoded protein: CASSLQGTGGHEQYF.

This clone was seen more than once but under ten times. This chain uses TRBV6-1 with TRBJ1-4, with D uncertain. Germline V gene data show CDR1 as MNHNS and CDR2 as SASEGT. V was trimmed by 3 bases and J by 5 bases, leaving 10 bases between them. This CDR3 is built from 14 residues. This CDR3 reads CASSEAGGNEKLFF. DNA of the CDR3: TGTGCCAGCAGTGAGGCAGGAGGGAATGAAAAACTGTTTTTT.

CDR3 protein: CASNFGGSSYEQYF. As DNA, the CDR3 is TGTGCCAGCAATTTCGGCGGGAGCTCCTACGAGCAGTACTTC. This chain links TRBV27 with TRBJ2-7, with 7 bases that match TRBD2. J was trimmed by 0 bases and V by 7 bases; bases with no gene match: 6. The CDR3 is 14 amino acids. Germline V gene sequence: CDR1 MNHEY, CDR2 SMNVEV (reference sequence).

This chain connects TRBV20-1 to TRBJ1-2, with 7 bases fitting TRBD1. Germline lookup yields CDR1 DFQATT and CDR2 SNEGSKA (reference sequence). CDR3 length: 11 residues. The J segment lost 2 bases and the V segment lost 6 bases, leaving 0 bases of the junction unmatched. The CDR3 loop reads CSAQGNYGYTF. The CDR3 DNA sequence: TGCAGTGCACAGGGGAACTATGGCTACACCTTC.

The rearrangement uses TRBV28 and TRBJ2-5, with D unresolved. CDR3 length: 17 residues. Trimming pared 4 bases from V and 2 bases from J, leaving 20 bases between. Looked up from germline, CDR1 is MDHEN and CDR2 is SYDVKM. CDR3 DNA: TGTGCCAGCAGTTATATGACGGTGCGGTCGGTTCAAGAGACCCAGTACTTC. Protein sequence: CASSYMTVRSVQETQYF.

This chain joins TRBV15 and TRBJ1-1; perhaps TRBD1 as D (6 bases). CDR1 and CDR2 from the germline V gene are LNHNV and YYDKDF (reference sequence). The CDR3 covers 15 residues. Trimming removed 3 bases from V and 4 bases from J, with 15 bases in between. DNA for the CDR3: TGTGCCACCAGCAGTGGCCAGGGGAGAAGCACTGAAGCTTTCTTT. This codes for CATSSGQGRSTEAFF.

This clone was picked up one time. V usage is TRBV10-2 and J usage is TRBJ1-5; D perhaps matches TRBD1 (5 bases). Deletions cut 7 bases from V and 4 bases from J, with 11 bases between. CDR1 and CDR2 from the germline V gene are WSHSY and SAAADI. The CDR3 extends over 13 amino acids. The chain's CDR3 is CASTKGFNQPQHF. Here the CDR3 DNA reads TGCGCCAGCACCAAGGGGTTTAATCAGCCCCAGCATTTT.

The chain couples TRBV25-1 to TRBJ2-7, with a tentative D call TRBD1 (6 bases). V was pared by 2 bases and J by 4 bases, with 9 bases between. Germline-derived CDR1 and CDR2 are MGHDK and SYGVNS. The CDR3 contains 13 residues. The CDR3 DNA sequence: TGTGCCAGCAGTGAACCCACAGGGTACGAGCAGTACTTC. Translation: CASSEPTGYEQYF.

V and J are TRBV19 and TRBJ1-1; tentative D call: TRBD1 (6 bases). The CDR3 is 14 amino acids. Looked up from germline, CDR1 is LNHDA and CDR2 is SQIVND (reference sequence). Trimming shortened V by 5 bases and J by 4 bases, and 14 bases separated the two germline ends. CDR3 in DNA: TGTGCCAGTAGTGGCAGACTGGGGGCCACTGAAGCTTTCTTT. Protein sequence: CASSGRLGATEAFF.

The rearrangement uses TRBV5-1 and TRBJ2-2; 9 bases are shared with TRBD2. The CDR3 is 15 amino acids. The trim removed 4 bases at V and 6 bases at J, leaving 7 bases unmatched. Germline V CDR1 and CDR2: SGHRS, YFSETQ. CDR3 in amino acids: CASSGLASEAGELFF. CDR3 in DNA: TGCGCCAGCAGCGGACTAGCGAGCGAGGCCGGGGAGCTGTTTTTT.

V and J are TRBV18 and TRBJ2-3, with 7 positions matching TRBD1. The V gene end was trimmed by 5 bases and the J gene end by 0 bases; junction bases not matched to a gene: 8. The CDR3 is made up of 16 amino acids. Germline V gene sequence: CDR1 KGHSH, CDR2 LQKENI. CDR3 region: CASSVGTASSTDTQYF. CDR3 nucleotide sequence: TGTGCCAGCTCAGTCGGGACAGCCTCTAGCACAGATACGCAGTATTTT.

The CDR3 reads CASSLGLAVRDEQFF. As DNA, the CDR3 is TGTGCCAGCAGCTTAGGACTAGCGGTACGCGATGAGCAGTTCTTC. This chain uses TRBV5-8 with TRBJ2-1; the match to TRBD2 covers 10 bases. Looked up from germline, CDR1 is SGHTS and CDR2 is YDEGEE. The CDR3 length is 15 residues. Trimming cost V 2 bases and J 8 bases; bases outside gene matches: 7.

The CDR3 DNA follows: TGCGCCAGCAGCGCCGGACTAGAGTGGGGCGAGCAGTACTTC. This translates into CASSAGLEWGEQYF. The chain combines TRBV5-1 with TRBJ2-7, with TRBD2 identical over 7 bases. CDR3 length: 14 amino acids. Germline trimming cut 4 bases from V and 6 bases from J; bases unmatched to any gene: 10. Germline-derived CDR1 and CDR2 are SGHRS and YFSETQ.

This clone appeared a few times. V is TRBV28 and J is TRBJ2-7; D call uncertain. The CDR3 totals 12 residues. V was pared by 3 bases and J by 6 bases, with 9 bases between. Germline V gives CDR1 MDHEN, CDR2 SYDVKM. CDR3 sequence reads: CASSFSRSEQYF. CDR3 DNA sequence: TGTGCCAGCAGTTTTTCCCGGTCCGAGCAGTACTTC.

This clone was detected only once. The chain couples TRBV5-5 to TRBJ2-7, with D perhaps matching TRBD2 (6 bases). Per the germline V gene, CDR1 is SGHKS and CDR2 is YYEKEE (reference sequence). Trimming took off 3 bases at V and 2 bases at J, with 12 bases between the two ends. CDR3 length: 14 residues. CDR3 sequence (DNA): TGTGCCAGCAGCTGGAGACTAGATACCTACGAGCAGTACTTC. It specifies CASSWRLDTYEQYF. The full variable domain, its missing parts supplied by reference TRBV5-5 and TRBJ2-7, is DAGVTQSPTHLIKTRGQQVTLRCSPISGHKSVSWYQQVLGQGPQFIFQYYEKEERGRGNFPDRFSARQFPNYSSELNVNALLLGDSALYLCASSWRLDTYEQYFGPGTRLTVT.

This clone was seen just once. The CDR3 nucleotides read TGTTCCACTAGCGGGGTTGAGGTGACCCAGTACTTC. It specifies CSTSGVEVTQYF. The chain is built from TRBV11-2 and TRBJ2-5, with 10 bases aligning to TRBD2. The CDR3 sequence is 12 residues long. Germline lookup yields CDR1 SGHAT and CDR2 FQNNGV.

This chain uses TRBV29-1 with TRBJ2-3; TRBD1 is a possible D gene (5 bases). This CDR3 is 16 amino acids long. V lost 5 bases, J lost 0 bases, and 18 bases lay in between. Germline values: CDR1 SQVTM, CDR2 ANQGSEA. The CDR3 protein is CSVNLMEGASTDTQYF. CDR3 bases: TGCAGCGTTAATCTAATGGAAGGGGCGAGCACAGATACGCAGTATTTT.

The chain is built from TRBV6-5 and TRBJ2-7; 9 bases are a match to TRBD1. CDR1 and CDR2 (germline): MNHEY, SVGAGI. The CDR3 runs 15 residues. The junction had 8 bases not matched to a gene; V was cut back by 2 bases and J by 6 bases. CDR3 DNA sequence: TGTGCCAGCAGTTACGCCGGGACAGGGCTTCGCGAGCAGTACTTC. Residues: CASSYAGTGLREQYF.

The chain couples TRBV25-1 to TRBJ2-7; D not resolved. The CDR3 is made up of 10 amino acids. V was shortened by 8 bases and J by 6 bases, with 8 bases between the two germline ends. Germline lookup yields CDR1 MGHDK and CDR2 SYGVNS. CDR3 bases: TGTGCCAGCCGTTCTATCGAGCAGTACTTC. Protein: CASRSIEQYF.

As to this clone: A read error may account for a junction end that differs from germline. The genes are TRBV11-3 and TRBJ2-5; perhaps TRBD2 as D (5 bases). Per germline, CDR1 SGHNT and CDR2 YENEEA. This CDR3 comprises 14 residues. The CDR3, as DNA: TGTGCCAGCACCTTAGATTACGCAGGAGGTGTCCAGTACTTC. This sequence encodes CASTLDYAGGVQYF.

CDR3 coding DNA: TGTGCCAGCAGTGAGCGGTGGGACACGGGCGAAGCTTTCTTT. It translates to CASSERWDTGEAFF. The chain carries TRBV6-1 and TRBJ1-1, with D possibly being TRBD1 (6 bases). V gave up 3 bases and J gave up 8 bases, with 16 bases separating them. Germline loops: CDR1 MNHNS, CDR2 SASEGT. This CDR3 is built from 14 residues.

The CDR3 region is CASSRLAGDYNEQFF. The CDR3 DNA reads as TGTGCCAGCAGCCGCCTAGCGGGAGATTACAATGAGCAGTTCTTC. The rearrangement joins TRBV7-2 to TRBJ2-1, with 10 bases that match TRBD2. The CDR3 is made up of 15 amino acids. With V trimmed by 5 bases and J by 4 bases, 5 bases remained unmatched. Germline-derived CDR1 and CDR2 are SGHTA and FQGNSA.

CDR3 residues: CASSREAPSGGTDTQYF. The CDR3 DNA reads as TGCGCCAGCAGCCGCGAAGCTCCGAGCGGGGGCACAGATACGCAGTATTTT. The genes are TRBV4-1 and TRBJ2-3; 7 bases align to TRBD2. CDR3 length equals 17 residues. The V and J ends lost 4 bases and 1 base, in that order; junction bases with no gene match: 11. Germline CDR1 reads MGHRA; CDR2 reads YSYEKL.

Notes on this clone: The same CDR3 also results from other DNA sequences found in this sample. The gene calls are TRBV30 and TRBJ2-7; 7 bases line up with TRBD1. The germline gives CDR1 GTSNPN, CDR2 SVGIG (reference sequence). With 1 base clipped from V and 4 bases from J, the junction kept 1 base outside the gene matches. This CDR3 spans 12 amino acids. The CDR3 DNA reads TGTGCCTGGAGTGGACAGGGATACGAGCAGTACTTC. It is translated as CAWSGQGYEQYF.